Here is one T cell receptor beta chain with its context. There is no known antigen for this receptor. The sample holds no much larger clone one base away, and base qualities are not on file. The immunoSEQ Assay was the method used to sequence TCRbeta CDR3 regions. After extraction, genomic DNA underwent amplification by bias-controlled multiplex PCR, followed by high-throughput sequencing. In the original analysis: Collapsing and filtering of sequences were performed to quantify the absolute abundance of each unique TCRbeta CDR3 region. T cell fraction was estimated by normalization of TCRbeta template counts to usable DNA, with usable DNA being measured through amplification of reference genes present in all nucleated cells. Repertoire TCRs were annotated as SARS-CoV-2-specific by exact matching of V gene, CDR3 amino acid sequence and J gene to a known reactive TCR set. The reference SARS-CoV-2 TCR set was derived from MIRA and filtered for enrichment in COVID-19-positive ImmuneCODE repertoires, a step that removed public or cross-reactive TCRs. Using the MIRA antigens, annotated TCRs were further analysed by specific ORF or by position within an ORF. Depth was the summed frequency of annotated unique rearrangements, while breadth was defined as annotated unique rearrangements over total unique productive rearrangements. Group comparisons of TCR breadth used two-sided Wilcoxon rank-sum tests. The table comes from immuneACCESS by way of TCRdb, which keeps in-frame sequences with V and J called. Part of the clones is missing from these tables; in studies checked, under half for an unresolved V gene and the rest for unknown reasons. V and J calls and clone size are given by that table; D and trimming were obtained from the DNA. For this sample the table gives 300,000 to 400,000 clones, of which around 89% were detected only once. The leading ten clones occupy 5.5% to 7% of the sample.

V sheds 0 bases and J sheds 4 bases, leaving 13 bases between their ends. CDR3 length: 15 amino acids, cysteine to phenylalanine. Kept here is only the CDR3 DNA, which spans 45 bases and is read in frame from base 1. The germline V gene encodes CDR1 LGHNA and CDR2 YSLEER. These data originate in a study of Ad26.COV2.S vaccination and SARS-CoV-2 variants (dated by TCRdb to the early 2020s). Describing the broader study: Vaccine-arm donors were drawn from COV1001, a multicentre, randomized, double-blind, placebo-controlled phase I-IIa trial of Ad26.COV2.S in healthy adults. Trial participants were randomized into five groups of five: low-dose or high-dose Ad26.COV2.S given once or twice, or placebo on both occasions. Throughout the experiments and outcome assessment, investigators stayed blinded to trial group allocation. Ad26.COV2.S was given intramuscularly at 5x10^10 or 1x10^11 viral particles, as a single shot or as two shots 56 days apart. TCRbeta repertoire sequencing served as the tool for gauging how specific and how broad the SARS-CoV-2-reactive T cell receptors were following Ad26.COV2.S vaccination. The TCR-sequenced set comprised around 30 samples: approximately 19 Ad26.COV2.S vaccine recipients, 5 placebo recipients and 8 SARS-CoV-2 convalescent individuals. Study-wide findings and limitations: After vaccination, spike-specific CD8+ and CD4+ T cell responses were reported to show substantial breadth. According to the authors, total T cell responses may have been underestimated by the TCR breadth and depth analyses. Vaccine and placebo recipients had comparable non-spike TCR breadth, which fits with the vaccine containing only spike. Compared with placebo recipients, Ad26.COV2.S recipients showed higher spike-specific TCR breadth (P = 0.0014). The study was not powered to compare responses between vaccine doses or regimens.

Interpreted using the paper, the treatment or condition label stands for: around 19 received Ad26.COV2.S at low or high dose, single or two shots; several received placebo; per-sample allocation not given. For vaccine and placebo recipients, repertoires were sequenced using samples collected on day 63 after the first injection. Cohort 1b enrolled 20 to 30 adults aged 18-55 years at a single site in Boston, USA, between 29 July and 7 August 2020. Ad26.COV2.S was a replication-incompetent adenovirus type 26 vector that expressed a prefusion-stabilized SARS-CoV-2 spike protein derived from the original Wuhan strain.

This clonotype originated in a person aged 18 to 59 who received the Ad26.COV2.S COVID-19 vaccine or a placebo. The chain couples TRBV4-3 to TRBJ2-7; too little of a D gene remains to name it. The input for sequencing was peripheral blood, taken in a trial of Ad26.COV2.S vaccine versus placebo. The CDR3 region: CASSQDLAFLYEQYF. At the DNA level, the sequence is TGCGCCAGCAGCCAAGATTTAGCTTTTCTTTACGAGCAGTACTTC.